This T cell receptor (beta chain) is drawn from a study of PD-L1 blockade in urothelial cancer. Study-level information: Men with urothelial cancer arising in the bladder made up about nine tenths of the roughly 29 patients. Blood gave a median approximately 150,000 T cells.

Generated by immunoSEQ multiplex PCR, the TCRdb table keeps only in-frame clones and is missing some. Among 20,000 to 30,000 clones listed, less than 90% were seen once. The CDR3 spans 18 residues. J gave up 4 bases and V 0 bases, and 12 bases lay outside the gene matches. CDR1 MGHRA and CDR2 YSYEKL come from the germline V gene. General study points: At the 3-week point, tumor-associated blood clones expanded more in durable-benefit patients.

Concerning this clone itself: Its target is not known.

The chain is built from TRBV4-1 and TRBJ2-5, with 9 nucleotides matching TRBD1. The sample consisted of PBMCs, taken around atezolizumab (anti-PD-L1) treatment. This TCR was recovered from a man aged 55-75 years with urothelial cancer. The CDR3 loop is CASSQEMVRQGVGETQYF. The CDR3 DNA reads TGCGCCAGCAGCCAAGAAATGGTCAGACAGGGGGTTGGAGAGACCCAGTACTTC.